One and the same sample provided the 25 T cell receptor delta chains below, sequenced in a study of gamma-delta chains in newborns, infants, children. TCRdb reprocessed the reads through CATT. The profile covers some 4,200 delta-chain clones, with approximately 2.1% appearing a single time and 14% taken by the ten largest. Material for sequencing was blood. These receptors were obtained from a child who was a newborn, infant or young child, either healthy, febrile or measles-vaccinated (not recorded which).

Comment on this clone: The TCRdb record carries a much larger clone's protein, which differs from this DNA's translation at residue 12; a read error is the likely cause, and the protein listed here is the DNA translation. This chain uses TRDV1 with TRDJ1; D not resolved. The CDR3 sequence is 15 residues long. Germline CDR1 is TSWWSYY and CDR2 is QGS. The CDR3 protein is CALGELPAKTDRLIF. The DNA for the CDR3 is TGTGCTCTTGGGGAACTTCCAGCAAAGACCGATAGACTCATCTTT.

This clone was seen only a few times. With only one base between it and a far larger clone, this is likely a read error. The chain has TRDV2 and TRDJ3; D is possibly TRDD3 (5 bases). V was cut by 0 bases and J by 5 bases, with 13 bases left in between. Germline assignment: CDR1 GEAIGNYY and CDR2 EKD. The CDR3 spans 17 residues. The CDR3 is CACDTKGVRRDTRQMFF. The CDR3 nucleotides are TGTGCCTGTGACACCAAGGGGGTACGAAGGGACACCCGACAGATGTTTTTC.

Of note for this clone: The TCRdb protein, from a much larger clone, departs from this DNA's translation at residue 11, likely by read error; the protein shown derives from the DNA. V and J are TRDV1 and TRDJ1, with D possibly being TRDD3 (6 bases). The CDR3 spans 17 residues. With 2 bases removed from V and 3 bases from J, the gap between germline ends came to 19 bases. Germline V CDR1 and CDR2: TSWWSYY, QGS. CDR3 sequence (DNA): TGTGCTCTTGGGGAAAGTAGCGGGACTGGGAGATCCGATAAACTCATCTTT. Amino acids: CALGESSGTGRSDKLIF.

With regard to this clone: This likely reflects a read error, since a far larger clone is one base away. This CDR3 is also generated by other DNA sequences in the sample. The chain is built from TRAV29/DV5 and TRDJ3, with D unresolved. Germline V gene data show CDR1 as NSMFDY and CDR2 as ISSIKDK. CDR3 length equals 15 residues. The ends were cut back, 3 bases at V and 0 bases at J, with 7 bases in the middle. The CDR3 loop is CAATGSSWDTRQMFF. Written as DNA, the CDR3 is TGTGCAGCAACTGGAAGCTCCTGGGACACCCGACAGATGTTTTTC.

In this sample, this clone turned up a few times. TCRdb records a much larger clone's protein for this DNA, with a difference at residue 2 that likely arises from a read error; the protein given is the translation of the DNA. The rearrangement uses TRDV2 and TRDJ3, with TRDD3 matching 8 bases. There are 18 residues in the CDR3. The germline CDR1 and CDR2 sequences are GEAIGNYY and EKD. CDR3 in DNA: TGTTCCTGTGACTTACTGGGGGCTACCGCCTGGGACACCCGACAGATGTTTTTC. It encodes CSCDLLGATAWDTRQMFF.

This clone was counted between two and nine times. At residue 10, TCRdb's protein disagrees with the DNA translation; the protein shown here derives from the DNA. The chain carries TRDV2 and TRDJ3; 12 bases map to TRDD3. There are 18 residues in the CDR3. The germline V gene has CDR1 GEAIGNYY and CDR2 EKD. The J segment lost 2 bases and the V segment lost 2 bases, leaving 3 bases of the junction unmatched. The CDR3 DNA reads as TGTGCCTGTGACAGTACTGGGGGATACACCTGGGACACCCGACAGATGTTTTTC. It is translated as CACDSTGGYTWDTRQMFF.

Details on this clone: The protein in TCRdb stems from a much larger clone and differs at residue 4 from this DNA's translation, likely a read error; here the protein is translated from the DNA. This chain links TRDV3 with TRDJ3; TRDD3 matches 7 bases. The CDR3 has 21 amino acids. The trim removed 5 bases at V and 1 base at J, leaving 23 bases unmatched. The germline V gene has CDR1 TVYSNPD and CDR2 GDNSRS (reference sequence). The CDR3 nucleotides read TGTGCCCTCGGGAGAGGTGGGGATAAGCCTTTTGTATCCTGGGACACCCGACAGATGTTTTTC. It encodes CALGRGGDKPFVSWDTRQMFF.

Comments on this clone: The amino acid sequence in TCRdb belongs to a much larger clone and departs from this DNA's translation at residue 12, likely a sequencing read error; the sequence shown is translated from the DNA. The J gene is TRDJ2, the V gene TRDV2; perhaps TRDD3 as D (6 bases). This CDR3 has 15 amino acids. Germline values: CDR1 GEAIGNYY, CDR2 EKD. CDR3 DNA: TGTGCCTGTGACCCACTGGGCTCCTTGACAGCACGACTCTTCTTT. Its protein is CACDPLGSLTARLFF.

This clone was counted between two and nine times. The rearrangement uses TRDV2 and TRDJ3, with 8 bases aligning to TRDD3. V shed 3 bases and J 0 bases; nucleotides not matched to a gene: 3. Germline CDR1 is GEAIGNYY and CDR2 is EKD. This CDR3 has 17 amino acids. CDR3 loop: CACDVLGGSWDTRQMFF. CDR3 DNA: TGTGCCTGTGACGTACTGGGGGGCTCCTGGGACACCCGACAGATGTTTTTC.

Worth noting for this clone: TCRdb's protein for this DNA is that of a much larger clone and differs from the translation at residue 10, likely a read error; the protein shown is the DNA translation. The rearrangement uses TRDV2 and TRDJ3; TRDD3 agrees at 13 bases. The CDR3 is made up of 17 amino acids. Germline CDR1 and CDR2: GEAIGNYY and EKD. After removal of 7 bases from V and 5 bases from J, the junction contained 7 bases not matched to a gene. CDR3: CACHTGGYDGDTRQMFF. The CDR3 region has the DNA TGTGCCTGCCATACTGGGGGATACGACGGGGACACCCGACAGATGTTTTTC.

At least ten counts were recorded for this clone. A read error likely explains this, since a far larger clone differs by one base. Here the CDR3 reads CACDVLGGTLTAQLFF. DNA of the CDR3: TGTGCCTGTGACGTACTGGGGGGTACTTTGACAGCACAACTCTTCTTT. The chain is built from TRDV2 and TRDJ2, with TRDD3 matching over 8 bases. The CDR3 spans 16 residues. V was pared by 3 bases and J by 0 bases, with 5 bases of the junction left unmatched. Germline CDR1 GEAIGNYY, CDR2 EKD.

On this clone: The protein given by TCRdb reflects a much larger clone and differs at residue 5 from this DNA's translation, likely from a read error; the protein shown is the DNA's translation. V is TRDV1 and J is TRDJ1, with TRDD3 matching over 12 bases. The CDR3 loop spans 21 amino acids. The germline V gene has CDR1 TSWWSYY and CDR2 QGS. Trimming removed 4 bases from V and 2 bases from J; junction bases left unmatched: 20. CDR3 sequence reads: CALGAPPSGRVLGDTTDKLIF. The CDR3, as DNA: TGTGCTCTTGGGGCACCACCCTCGGGTAGAGTACTGGGGGATACTACCGATAAACTCATCTTT.

Concerning this clone: A far larger clone is one base from this, pointing to a likely read error. In the same sample, other DNA sequences code for this CDR3. V is TRDV2 and J is TRDJ3; maybe TRDD3 (6 bases). The CDR3 extends over 18 amino acids. CDR1 GEAIGNYY and CDR2 EKD come from the germline V gene. V lost 1 base and J lost 0, with 12 bases in between. The CDR3 spells CACDTWGSSSWDTRQMFF. The CDR3, as DNA: TGTGCCTGTGACACATGGGGATCCAGCTCCTGGGACACCCGACAGATGTTTTTC.

About this clone itself: A far larger clone is one nucleotide away, so this likely arose from a read error. Other DNA sequences in the sample encode the same CDR3. The chain joins TRDV2 to TRDJ3; a possible D gene is TRDD3 (6 bases). Germline assignment: CDR1 GEAIGNYY and CDR2 EKD. This CDR3 comprises 18 residues. Trimming shortened V by 1 base and J by 0 bases, and 12 bases separated the two germline ends. In DNA, the CDR3 is TGTGCCTGTGACACTGGGGGCCCCTTCTCCTGGGACACCCGACAGATGTTTTTC. This translates into CACDTGGPFSWDTRQMFF.

This clone was seen only a few times. It is likely a read error: a sequence one base away is far more abundant. J is TRDJ1 and V is TRDV1; 11 positions agree with TRDD3. This CDR3 spans 25 amino acids. Per the germline V gene, CDR1 is TSWWSYY and CDR2 is QGS. DNA for the CDR3: TGTGCTCTTGGGGAACTTGGACTTGGCACTCCGAAATCTAGCTGGGGGATACTCGGCACCGATAACCTCATCTTT. It translates to CALGELGLGTPKSSWGILGTDNLIF.

This clone was found a few times. TCRdb assigns this DNA the protein of a much larger clone, which departs from its translation at residue 10; this likely reflects a read error, and the protein shown comes from translating the DNA. The V and J genes are TRAV29/DV5 and TRDJ1; TRDD3 aligns across 7 bases. With 0 bases clipped from V and 4 bases from J, the junction kept 9 bases outside the gene matches. Germline values: CDR1 NSMFDY, CDR2 ISSIKDK. CDR3 length: 15 amino acids. The CDR3 region has the DNA TGTGCAGCAAGCGTTCTGGGGGCCTACATCGATAAACTCATCTTT. Its translation is CAASVLGAYIDKLIF.

This clone is medium-sized. Other DNA sequences in this specimen translate into the identical CDR3. The chain joins TRDV1 to TRDJ1, with 10 nucleotides matching TRDD3. Trimming cost V 0 bases and J 3 bases; bases outside gene matches: 19. CDR3 length: 21 amino acids. Germline V gene lookup returns CDR1 TSWWSYY and CDR2 QGS. The CDR3 protein is CALGELDPYEVGDTGADKLIF. The CDR3 nucleotides are TGTGCTCTTGGGGAACTAGACCCCTACGAGGTGGGGGATACAGGAGCCGATAAACTCATCTTT.

Notes on this clone: The mismatch at residue 18 between this DNA's translation and the TCRdb protein of a much larger clone likely reflects a read error; the protein shown is translated from the DNA. The CDR3 loop reads CALGELNGPSRGLYTDKPIF. The DNA for the CDR3 is TGTGCTCTTGGGGAACTTAACGGTCCCTCCCGGGGGCTCTACACCGATAAACCCATCTTT. V is TRDV1 and J is TRDJ1; a possible D gene is TRDD3 (5 bases). This CDR3 spans 20 amino acids. Looked up from germline, CDR1 is TSWWSYY and CDR2 is QGS.

Of note for this clone: The protein given by TCRdb reflects a much larger clone and differs at residue 6 from this DNA's translation, likely from a read error; the protein shown is the DNA's translation. In DNA, the CDR3 is TGTGCCTGTGACACCGAAGGGAACACCGATAAACTCATCTTT. This translates into CACDTEGNTDKLIF. The V gene is TRDV2, the J gene TRDJ1; D is uncertain. CDR1 is GEAIGNYY and CDR2 is EKD in the germline V gene. The CDR3 consists of 14 residues. The V end lost 0 bases, the J end lost 0 bases, and 7 bases lay between the germline ends.

In its sample, this clone was seen a few times. The rearrangement links TRDV2 to TRDJ3, with 8 bases fitting TRDD3. The CDR3 is 17 residues long. The J segment lost 0 bases and the V segment lost 0 bases, leaving 0 bases of the junction unmatched. CDR1 is GEAIGNYY, CDR2 EKD, per germline. The CDR3 spells CACDTGGYSWDTRQMFF. The CDR3 DNA reads as TGTGCCTGTGACACCGGGGGATACTCCTGGGACACCCGACAGATGTTTTTC.

For this clone: This likely traces to a read error, being one base from a far larger clone. The same CDR3 arises from other DNA sequences in this sample as well. Here the CDR3 DNA reads TGTGCTCTTGGGGAACGCCGCCTATACACCGATAAACTCATATTT. Its protein product is CALGERRLYTDKLIF. This chain joins TRDV1 and TRDJ1, with D unresolved. This CDR3 comprises 15 residues. The germline V gene encodes CDR1 TSWWSYY and CDR2 QGS.

Points on this clone: Given a far larger clone just one base away, this is likely a sequencing read error. The sample contains more than one DNA sequence encoding this CDR3. The V gene is TRDV1, the J gene TRDJ1, with a tentative D call TRDD3 (8 bases). In germline, CDR1 is TSWWSYY, CDR2 QGS. Trimming took 3 bases from V and 2 from J, leaving 25 bases between them. The CDR3 is 19 amino acids. The CDR3 DNA reads TGTGCTCTTGGGGATCGCTCTTCCTATAGGTTGGGGGATACCGATAAACTCATCTTT. Its protein product is CALGDRSSYRLGDTDKLIF.

Notes on this clone: Given a far larger clone just one base away, this is likely a sequencing read error. Other DNA variants within this sample encode the same CDR3. The V and J genes are TRAV29/DV5 and TRDJ1; no firm D call. The CDR3 runs to 16 residues. CDR1 is NSMFDY and CDR2 is ISSIKDK in the germline V gene. The chain's CDR3 is CAASEGSGGYTDKLIF. For the CDR3, the DNA is TGTGCAGCAAGCGAGGGCTCTGGCGGGTACACCGACAAACTCATCTTT.

As to this clone: It differs at one base from a far larger clone, so likely a read error. At the DNA level, this CDR3 is encoded by other sequences in the same sample as well. The chain carries TRAV29/DV5 and TRDJ3; 9 bases align to TRDD3. This CDR3 has 23 residues. V was pared by 2 bases and J by 0 bases, with 21 bases of the junction left unmatched. Germline values: CDR1 NSMFDY, CDR2 ISSIKDK. CDR3 sequence reads: CAASLPGPLKTGGNSWDTRQMFF. The CDR3, as DNA: TGTGCAGCAAGTTTACCGGGCCCCCTTAAGACTGGGGGAAACTCCTGGGACACCCGACAGATGTTTTTC.

The table lists this clone with a few counts. This chain uses TRDV2 with TRDJ3, with unresolved D. There are 17 residues in the CDR3. V lost 0 bases and J 0 bases, leaving 8 bases between the germline ends. The V gene's germline CDR1 is GEAIGNYY and CDR2 EKD. CDR3 DNA: TGTGCCTGTGACACCGTTCCCAGCTCCTGGGACACCCGACAGATGTTTTTC. Translation: CACDTVPSSWDTRQMFF.